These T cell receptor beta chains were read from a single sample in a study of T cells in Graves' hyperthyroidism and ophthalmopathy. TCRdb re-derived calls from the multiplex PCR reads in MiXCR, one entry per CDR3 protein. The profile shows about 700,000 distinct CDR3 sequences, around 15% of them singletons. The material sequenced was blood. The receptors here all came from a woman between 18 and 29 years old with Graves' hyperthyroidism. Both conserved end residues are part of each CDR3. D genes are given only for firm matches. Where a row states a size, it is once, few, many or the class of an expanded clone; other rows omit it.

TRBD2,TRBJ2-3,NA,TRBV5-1,CASSESSGFTDTQYF,TGCGCCAGCAGCGAATCTAGCGGATTCACAGATACGCAGTATTTT
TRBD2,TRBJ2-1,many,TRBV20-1,CSARNPWGGSYNEQFF,TGCAGTGCTAGGAACCCCTGGGGGGGGTCCTACAATGAGCAGTTCTTC
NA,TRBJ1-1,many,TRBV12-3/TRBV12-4,CASSWAGVYTEAFF,TGTGCCAGCAGTTGGGCAGGGGTATACACTGAAGCTTTCTTT
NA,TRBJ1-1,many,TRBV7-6,CASSLDLGGTEAFF,TGTGCCAGCAGCTTAGATTTAGGGGGAACTGAAGCTTTCTTT
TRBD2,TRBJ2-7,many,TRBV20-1,CSARALAGATYEQYF,TGCAGTGCTAGAGCCCTAGCGGGAGCTACCTACGAGCAGTACTTC
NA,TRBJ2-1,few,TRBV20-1,CSAKVGGPYEQFF,TGCAGTGCTAAGGTCGGAGGGCCCTATGAGCAGTTCTTC
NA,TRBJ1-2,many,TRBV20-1,CSYVRTGSVYGYTF,TGCAGCTACGTGAGAACAGGGTCGGTCTATGGCTACACCTTC
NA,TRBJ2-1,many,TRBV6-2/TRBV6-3,CASTSTYNEQFF,TGTGCCAGCACTAGCACCTACAATGAGCAGTTCTTC
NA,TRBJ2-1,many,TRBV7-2,CASSLGDGNEQFF,TGTGCCAGCAGCTTAGGAGATGGCAATGAGCAGTTCTTC
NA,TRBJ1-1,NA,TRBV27,CASSWGSGGGGGMNTEAFF,TGTGCCAGCAGTTGGGGTTCGGGGGGGGGCGGGGGAATGAACACTGAAGCTTTCTTT
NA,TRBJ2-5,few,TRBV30,CAGGHFQETQYF,TGTGCCGGGGGACACTTTCAAGAGACCCAGTACTTC
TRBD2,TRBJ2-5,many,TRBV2,CASSVSGRQETQYF,TGTGCCAGCAGTGTTAGCGGGCGCCAAGAGACCCAGTACTTC
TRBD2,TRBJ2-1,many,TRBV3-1,CASSQEGTSVSSYNEQFF,TGTGCCAGCAGCCAAGAAGGGACTAGCGTTAGCTCCTACAATGAGCAGTTCTTC
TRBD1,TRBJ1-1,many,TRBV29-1,CSVDRTNTEAFF,TGCAGCGTGGACAGGACGAACACTGAAGCTTTCTTT
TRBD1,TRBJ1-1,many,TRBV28,CASRPADRGRVEAFF,TGTGCCAGCAGACCTGCTGACAGGGGGCGGGTTGAAGCTTTCTTT
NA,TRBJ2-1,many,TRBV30,CAWSYRADEQFF,TGTGCCTGGAGCTACAGGGCAGATGAGCAGTTCTTC
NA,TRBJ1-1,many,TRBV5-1,CASSLGYEGTTEAFF,TGCGCCAGCAGCTTGGGGTACGAGGGAACCACTGAAGCTTTCTTT
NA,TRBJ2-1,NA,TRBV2,CASRITDSEQFF,TGTGCCAGCAGAATAACGGACAGTGAGCAGTTCTTC
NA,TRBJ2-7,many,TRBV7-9,CASRPDYSVRVEQYF,TGTGCCAGCAGGCCAGACTACAGCGTCCGTGTCGAGCAGTACTTC
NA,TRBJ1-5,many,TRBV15,CATSTQLTSYRQPQHF,TGTGCCACCAGCACACAGCTAACTAGTTATAGGCAGCCCCAGCATTTT
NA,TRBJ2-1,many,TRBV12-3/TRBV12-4,CASSHSTRREEQFF,TGTGCCAGCAGCCACTCTACTAGGAGGGAGGAGCAGTTCTTC
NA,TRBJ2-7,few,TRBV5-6,CASSLEGRPGEQYF,TGTGCCAGCAGCTTGGAGGGCCGTCCGGGCGAGCAGTACTTC
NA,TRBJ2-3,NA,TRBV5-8,CASRPGIWSVRTDTQYF,TGTGCCAGCAGGCCGGGGATCTGGTCGGTGAGGACAGATACGCAGTATTTT
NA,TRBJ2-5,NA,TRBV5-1,CASSLAAAQETQYF,TGCGCCAGCAGCTTGGCGGCAGCCCAAGAGACCCAGTACTTC
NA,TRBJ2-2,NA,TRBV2,CASARERELFF,TGTGCCAGCGCTCGGGAACGGGAGCTGTTTTTT
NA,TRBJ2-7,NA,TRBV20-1,CSVSRWGTYEQYF,TGCAGTGTCTCGAGATGGGGGACCTACGAGCAGTACTTC
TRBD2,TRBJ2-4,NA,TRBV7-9,CASSPTSGSNGIQYF,TGTGCCAGCAGCCCAACTAGCGGGAGTAACGGCATTCAGTACTTC
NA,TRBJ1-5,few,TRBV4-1,CASSQDVHQPQHF,TGCGCCAGCAGCCAAGATGTCCATCAGCCCCAGCATTTT